What follows describes a single T cell receptor beta chain. The V end was cut by 2 bases, the J end by 1 base, with 5 bases between. Germline CDR1 and CDR2: SGHNT and YYREEE (reference sequence). This CDR3 spans 13 amino acids. Only CD45RO-negative cells positively selected for CCR7 counted as naive CD8 cells, so terminally differentiated effector memory CD45RA+ cells were excluded. Each donor was a Caucasian adult residing in Nashville, Tennessee. This entry is derived from a study of shared clonotypes between healthy human individuals. The authors ran the assay at deep level. How the authors handled the data: ImmunoSEQ junction-only sequences lacked quality scores, so their filtering differed. TCRdb keeps only in-frame clones here, not all; method: immunoSEQ multiplex PCR. V, J and clone size derive from that table, while D and trimming were established from the DNA sequence. The table lists hundreds of thousands of clones, about 95% of them singletons.

The clonotype was recovered from a woman aged 25 to 39 in good health. Sequencing was carried out using naive CD8+ T cells sorted from blood. The chain links TRBV5-4 to TRBJ2-3; D uncertain. CDR3 amino acids: CASSFWGTDTQYF. The CDR3 DNA reads as TGTGCCAGCAGCTTTTGGGGCACAGATACGCAGTATTTT.